The 21 T cell receptor beta chains below all came from one sample that was sequenced in a study of blood T cell repertoires in COVID-19. Clones were read by immunoSEQ multiplex PCR, and TCRdb kept only the in-frame ones, dropping some. The table has about 230,000 clones, approximately 83% seen once. Sequenced input: peripheral blood. These receptors were collected from a man aged 40-49 years with acute or convalescent COVID-19.

The V call is TRBV2, the J call TRBJ2-5; 11 bases agree with TRBD2. CDR1 and CDR2 (germline): SNHLY, FYNNEI. The CDR3 consists of 14 residues. V lost 4 bases, J lost 4 bases, and 2 bases stayed unmatched. CDR3 DNA sequence: TGTGCCAGCAGTGGACTAGCGGGACCAGAGACCCAGTACTTC. This gives the protein CASSGLAGPETQYF.

V usage is TRBV7-6 and J usage is TRBJ2-1, with 10 bases matching TRBD2. The ends lost 5 bases at V and 1 base at J; junction bases unmatched: 5. The CDR3 consists of 16 residues. Germline V CDR1 and CDR2: SGHVS, FNYEAQ. CDR3 DNA sequence: TGTGCCAGCAGCCTTCTAGCGGGAGAATCCTACAATGAGCAGTTCTTC. Translated, it gives CASSLLAGESYNEQFF.

This clone was seen only once. The chain employs TRBV27 and TRBJ2-1; 10 bases map to TRBD2. V trimming: 6 bases; J trimming: 5 bases; junction bases outside the gene matches: 7. This CDR3 is 15 amino acids long. The germline CDR1 and CDR2 sequences are MNHEY and SMNVEV (reference sequence). Here the CDR3 reads CASSHSGRINNEQFF. Written as DNA, the CDR3 is TGTGCCAGCAGCCATAGCGGGAGGATTAACAATGAGCAGTTCTTC.

In this sample, this clone turned up once. The chain uses TRBV12-3 or TRBV12-4 and TRBJ2-1, with D possibly TRBD2 on 5 matching bases. V lost 4 bases to trimming and J lost 7 bases, with 11 bases between them. The CDR3 length is 13 residues. As DNA, the CDR3 is TGTGCCAGCAGTTCTGGGGAGCTTAATGAGCAGTTCTTC. It encodes CASSSGELNEQFF.

The rearrangement joins TRBV12-3 or TRBV12-4 to TRBJ1-2; TRBD1 is a possible D gene (6 bases). The CDR3 has 13 residues. V dropped 4 bases and J dropped 3 bases, with 9 bases sitting between them. CDR3 bases: TGTGCCAGCAGTTGGAACAGGGACTATGGCTACACCTTC. This codes for CASSWNRDYGYTF.

The chain joins TRBV30 to TRBJ2-7; 11 bases map to TRBD2. This CDR3 spans 14 amino acids. Germline V gene lookup returns CDR1 GTSNPN and CDR2 SVGIG (reference sequence). The junction had 5 bases not matched to a gene; V was cut back by 0 bases and J by 7 bases. The CDR3 nucleotides read TGTGCCTGGAGTGTTACTAGCGGGAGTGGTGAGCAGTACTTC. It encodes CAWSVTSGSGEQYF.

The V call is TRBV2, the J call TRBJ1-4; tentative D call: TRBD1 (6 bases). The V and J ends lost 4 bases and 8 bases respectively, with 23 bases between them. Germline loops: CDR1 SNHLY, CDR2 FYNNEI. The CDR3 has 17 amino acids. The CDR3 is CASSALGGGPKGEKLFF. In DNA, the CDR3 is TGTGCCAGCAGTGCCCTAGGGGGGGGCCCTAAGGGAGAAAAACTGTTTTTT.

The rearrangement links TRBV19 to TRBJ1-2, with D unresolved. This CDR3 is 13 amino acids long. The V gene lost 4 bases and the J gene lost 6 bases, with 12 bases spanning the gap. CDR1 LNHDA and CDR2 SQIVND come from the germline V gene (reference sequence). CDR3 residues: CASSRGQVHGYTF. The CDR3 bases are TGTGCCAGTAGTAGAGGGCAGGTTCATGGCTACACCTTC.

The rearrangement uses TRBV5-6 and TRBJ2-3, with a tentative D call TRBD2 (6 bases). Trimming stripped 6 bases from V and 3 bases from J, with 20 bases between. Germline lookup yields CDR1 SGHDT and CDR2 YYEEEE. The CDR3 spans 16 residues. The CDR3 bases are TGTGCCAGCATTTTCGCTACGGCTAGCGTAACAGATACGCAGTATTTT. This translates into CASIFATASVTDTQYF.

The chain carries TRBV6-1 and TRBJ1-4; D not certain. There are 16 residues in the CDR3. V was cut by 0 bases and J by 8 bases, with 16 bases left in between. Germline V gene sequence: CDR1 MNHNS, CDR2 SASEGT. The CDR3 is CASSEARASEGEKLFF. CDR3 DNA sequence: TGTGCCAGCAGTGAAGCGAGGGCCTCTGAGGGAGAAAAACTGTTTTTT.

The rearrangement links TRBV19 to TRBJ1-3, with TRBD1 matching over 9 bases. The V and J ends lost 7 bases and 4 bases, in that order; junction bases with no gene match: 2. CDR3 length: 13 residues. Germline CDR1 and CDR2: LNHDA and SQIVND (reference sequence). The CDR3, as DNA: TGTGCCAGTAAACAGGGGGCAGGAAACACCATATATTTT. The encoded protein is CASKQGAGNTIYF.

The J gene is TRBJ1-1, the V gene TRBV6-5, with a weak D call TRBD1 (5 bases). Germline V lookup: CDR1 MNHEY, CDR2 SVGAGI. V was shortened by 8 bases and J by 4 bases, with 11 bases between the two germline ends. The CDR3 runs to 12 residues. The CDR3 region is CASGAPSTEAFF. The CDR3 DNA reads as TGTGCCAGCGGGGCCCCGAGCACTGAAGCTTTCTTT.

The rearrangement uses TRBV19 and TRBJ2-7; maybe TRBD1 (5 bases). Germline values: CDR1 LNHDA, CDR2 SQIVND (reference sequence). This CDR3 contains 15 residues. V dropped 1 base and J dropped 2 bases, with 12 bases sitting between them. The DNA of the CDR3 is TGTGCCAGTAGTATAGGTGGGGCCCAAACCTACGAGCAGTACTTC. This sequence encodes CASSIGGAQTYEQYF.

This chain links TRBV5-1 with TRBJ1-5; D gene ambiguous. The CDR3 totals 15 residues. CDR1 and CDR2 from the germline V gene are SGHRS and YFSETQ. Trimming stripped 1 base from V and 0 bases from J, with 8 bases between. The CDR3 nucleotides read TGCGCCAGCAGCTTGTACGGAGATAGCAATCAGCCCCAGCATTTT. This encodes CASSLYGDSNQPQHF.

The count of this clone is one. The chain recombines TRBV7-2 with TRBJ2-2, with unresolved D. Germline values: CDR1 SGHTA, CDR2 FQGNSA. Trimming pared 1 base from V and 3 bases from J, leaving 6 bases between. The CDR3 has 14 residues. CDR3 bases: TGTGCCAGCAGCTTAGGAGGCTACACCGGGGAGCTGTTTTTT. Its translation is CASSLGGYTGELFF.

This clone was seen only once. This sequence joins TRBV27 and TRBJ2-7, with D perhaps TRBD2 (5 bases). The ends were cut back, 3 bases at V and 1 base at J, with 10 bases in the middle. The length of the CDR3 is 14 residues. CDR1 is MNHEY, CDR2 SMNVEV, per germline (reference sequence). CDR3 nucleotides: TGTGCCAGCAGTTTGAGCGGAAAATCCTACGAGCAGTACTTC. Encoded protein: CASSLSGKSYEQYF.

This clone was seen only a few times. The gene calls are TRBV7-8 and TRBJ2-3, with TRBD2 matching 14 bases. The CDR3 runs to 16 residues. CDR1 SGHVS and CDR2 FQNEAQ come from the germline V gene. Trimming removed 4 bases from V and 6 bases from J; junction bases left unmatched: 6. The CDR3 region is CASSSLTSGRADTQYF. In DNA, the CDR3 is TGTGCCAGCAGCTCCCTGACTAGCGGGAGGGCCGATACGCAGTATTTT.

This clone was found once. This chain uses TRBV13 with TRBJ2-1, with 8 bases identical to TRBD1. Germline CDR1 reads PRHDT; CDR2 reads FYEKMQ (reference sequence). CDR3 length: 14 residues. V gave up 6 bases and J gave up 7 bases; unmatched junction bases: 8. In DNA, the CDR3 is TGTGCCAGCAGTTCCAGGGGGCGATGGAATGAGCAGTTCTTC. This translates into CASSSRGRWNEQFF.

The V call is TRBV6-6, the J call TRBJ1-4; D gene ambiguous. The CDR3 is made up of 14 amino acids. Trimming removed 0 bases at V and 7 bases at J, with 9 bases between. CDR1 is MNHNY and CDR2 is SVGAGI in the germline V gene (reference sequence). In DNA, the CDR3 is TGTGCCAGCAGTTACTCCGGAGAGGCTGAAAAACTGTTTTTT. Amino acid sequence: CASSYSGEAEKLFF.

This sequence joins TRBV6-1 and TRBJ2-7; weak D call: TRBD1 (5 bases). The CDR3 has 15 amino acids. The germline gives CDR1 MNHNS, CDR2 SASEGT. V lost 3 bases, J lost 4 bases, and 16 bases lay in between. CDR3 coding DNA: TGTGCCAGCAGTGAGACCCCCGGTGGACATTACGAGCAGTACTTC. Translated, it gives CASSETPGGHYEQYF.

The chain is built from TRBV18 and TRBJ1-2; D perhaps matches TRBD1 (6 bases). The CDR3 is made up of 14 amino acids. Trimming removed 2 bases from V and 8 bases from J, with 15 bases in between. Germline V gene data show CDR1 as KGHSH and CDR2 as LQKENI. CDR3 sequence (DNA): TGTGCCAGCTCACCAACCGGGACACCTATGGGCTACACCTTC. This codes for CASSPTGTPMGYTF.